A selection of T cell receptor beta chains follows, all from one sample in a study of cytomegalovirus exposure and HLA in healthy donors. Measured with immunoSEQ multiplex PCR; TCRdb has only the in-frame clones, and not every one. This repertoire shows 80,000 or so clones, 72% found once; its top ten account for around 10%. Sample: PBMCs. The receptors stem from a woman in her thirties or forties in good health and CMV-seropositive. The CDR3 runs from the conserved cysteine through the conserved F or W. D genes are given only for firm matches. A row's size may be missing; if present it is once, few, many or a size class.

TRBJ2-7 | NA | TRBD2 | TRBV18 | TGTGCCAGCTCACCTAGCGGGGGAAACTCCTACGAGCAGTACTTC | CASSPSGGNSYEQYF
TRBJ1-2 | NA | NA | TRBV7-8 | TGTGCCAGCAGCTTAGATCGGGGAGAAGGATATGGCTACACCTTC | CASSLDRGEGYGYTF
TRBJ2-7 | NA | TRBD2 | TRBV9 | TGTGCCAGCAGCTTATCTAGCGGGGGGGCGGAAGAGCAGTACTTC | CASSLSSGGAEEQYF
TRBJ2-1 | NA | TRBD2 | TRBV28 | TGTGCCAGCAGTACCACTACTAGCGACAATGAGCAGTTCTTC | CASSTTTSDNEQFF
TRBJ1-4 | NA | TRBD1 | TRBV2 | TGTGCCAGCAGTGAGTGGGACAGCATAAATGAAAAACTGTTTTTT | CASSEWDSINEKLFF
TRBJ1-4 | NA | NA | TRBV5-6 | TGTGCCAGCACCCAGGGATCATTTAATGAAAAACTGTTTTTT | CASTQGSFNEKLFF
TRBJ2-2 | NA | NA | TRBV5-6 | TGTGCCAGCAGCTTTGGCGGCACCGGGGAGCTGTTTTTT | CASSFGGTGELFF
TRBJ1-4 | NA | TRBD1 | TRBV27 | TGTGCCAGCAGTCCCGGGACAGGGGCTCGGAAGGATGAAAAACTGTTTTTT | CASSPGTGARKDEKLFF
TRBJ1-1 | NA | TRBD1 | TRBV29-1 | TGCAGCACCCGGACAGGTTCGAACCCTGAAGCTTTCTTT | CSTRTGSNPEAFF
TRBJ2-5 | NA | TRBD2 | TRBV2 | TGTGCCACTAGGACTAGCGGGAGGATAGAGACCCAGTACTTC | CATRTSGRIETQYF
TRBJ2-1 | NA | NA | TRBV4-3 | TGCGCCAGCAGCCAAGCCGGATTAGGGGGTGAGCAGTTCTTC | CASSQAGLGGEQFF
TRBJ2-2 | NA | TRBD2 | TRBV19 | TGTGCCAGTAGTAGTGGAGTAGCGGGAGTGATGACCGGGGAGCTGTTTTTT | CASSSGVAGVMTGELFF
TRBJ2-5 | once | TRBD2 | TRBV7-9 | TGTGCCAGCAGCTTGAGCGGGAGAAGCGAGACCCAGTACTTC | CASSLSGRSETQYF
TRBJ1-1 | NA | NA | TRBV6-1 | TGTGCCAGCAGTGGAGATTGGGCGGGTGAAGCTTTCTTT | CASSGDWAGEAFF
TRBJ2-1 | NA | TRBD2 | TRBV29-1 | TGCAGCGTTGAAGATTATGACGGAGCGGGAGAGGTGGGTGAGCAGTTCTTC | CSVEDYDGAGEVGEQFF
TRBJ2-7 | NA | NA | TRBV29-1 | TGCAGCGTTGCCACCGGGAGCGAGCAGTACTTC | CSVATGSEQYF
TRBJ2-1 | few | TRBD1 | TRBV2 | TGTGCCAGCAGTGAGGATTTTGCGGGACAGGATGAGCAGTTCTTC | CASSEDFAGQDEQFF
TRBJ1-5 | NA | NA | TRBV7-2 | TGTGCCAGCAGCTTAGGGGGCATCAATCAGCCCCAGCATTTT | CASSLGGINQPQHF
TRBJ2-5 | NA | TRBD2 | TRBV9 | TGTGCCAGCAGCACACGACTAGCGGGGGTAGAGACCCAGTACTTC | CASSTRLAGVETQYF
TRBJ1-2 | few | NA | TRBV29-1 | TGCAGCGCCACTGACACAATAATCTATGGCTACACCTTC | CSATDTIIYGYTF
TRBJ2-7 | few | TRBD1 | TRBV5-5 | TGTGCCAGCAGATTACAGGGGGCCTCCTACGAGCAGTACTTC | CASRLQGASYEQYF
TRBJ1-2 | NA | NA | TRBV6-5 | TGTGCCAGCAGGTCTCCCGGAGGGGCCGGTGGCTACACCTTC | CASRSPGGAGGYTF
TRBJ2-7 | NA | TRBD2 | TRBV27 | TGTGCCAGCAGTCCTATAGGGACTAGCGGCAATTACGAGCAGTACTTC | CASSPIGTSGNYEQYF
TRBJ2-7 | NA | NA | TRBV2 | TGTGCCAGCATAGGCGGGGCCTACGAGCAGTACTTC | CASIGGAYEQYF
TRBJ2-1 | NA | NA | TRBV7-7 | TGTGCCAGCAGCTTGAACGGGAATCACAATGAGCAGTTCTTC | CASSLNGNHNEQFF
TRBJ2-1 | NA | NA | TRBV5-8 | TGTGCCAGCAGCTTGGGTTCAGGGGACAATGAGCAGTTCTTC | CASSLGSGDNEQFF
TRBJ2-1 | NA | TRBD1 | TRBV30 | TGTGCCTGGACCTTGGGACAGGGGTCCAATGAGCAGTTCTTC | CAWTLGQGSNEQFF